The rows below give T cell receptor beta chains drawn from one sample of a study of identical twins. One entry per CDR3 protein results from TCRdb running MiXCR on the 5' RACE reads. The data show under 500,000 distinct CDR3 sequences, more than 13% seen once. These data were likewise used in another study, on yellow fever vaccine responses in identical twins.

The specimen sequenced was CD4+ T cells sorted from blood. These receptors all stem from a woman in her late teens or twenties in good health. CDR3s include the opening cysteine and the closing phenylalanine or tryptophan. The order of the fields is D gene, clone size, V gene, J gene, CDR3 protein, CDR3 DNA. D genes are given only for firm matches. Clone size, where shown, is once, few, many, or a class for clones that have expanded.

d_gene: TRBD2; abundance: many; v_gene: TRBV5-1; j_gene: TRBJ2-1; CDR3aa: CASSFTTSQAPYNEQFF; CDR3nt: TGCGCCAGCAGCTTTACGACTAGCCAGGCCCCCTACAATGAGCAGTTCTTC
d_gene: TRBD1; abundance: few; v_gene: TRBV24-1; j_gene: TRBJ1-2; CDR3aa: CATSSGTEGYGYTF; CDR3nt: TGTGCCACCAGTTCCGGGACAGAAGGCTATGGCTACACCTTC
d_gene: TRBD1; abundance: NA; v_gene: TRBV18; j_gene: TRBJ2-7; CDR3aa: CASSRGTGDEQYF; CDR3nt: TGTGCCAGCTCACGAGGGACAGGGGACGAGCAGTACTTC
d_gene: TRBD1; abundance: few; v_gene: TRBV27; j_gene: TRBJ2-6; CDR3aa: CASSRRDRVHVLTF; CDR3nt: TGTGCCAGCAGTCGCCGGGACAGGGTCCACGTCCTGACTTTC
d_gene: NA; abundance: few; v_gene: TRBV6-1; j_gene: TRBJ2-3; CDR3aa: CASSVGGGAFLTDTQYF; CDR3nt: TGTGCCAGCAGTGTAGGTGGGGGGGCTTTCCTGACAGATACGCAGTATTTT
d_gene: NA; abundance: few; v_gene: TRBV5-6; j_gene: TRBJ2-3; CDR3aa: CASSLGAGTSTDTQYF; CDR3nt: TGTGCCAGCAGCTTGGGGGCGGGGACTAGCACAGATACGCAGTATTTT
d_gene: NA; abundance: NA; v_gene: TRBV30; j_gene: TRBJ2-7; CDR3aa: CAWSIGIEQYF; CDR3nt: TGTGCCTGGAGTATCGGGATCGAGCAGTACTTC
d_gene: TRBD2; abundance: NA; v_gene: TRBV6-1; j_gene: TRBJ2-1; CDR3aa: CASSQQLAGLPEQFF; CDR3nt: TGTGCCAGCAGTCAACAACTAGCGGGTCTTCCTGAGCAGTTCTTC
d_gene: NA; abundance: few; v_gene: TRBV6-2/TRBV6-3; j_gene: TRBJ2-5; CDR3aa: CASTSVPETQYF; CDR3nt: TGTGCCAGCACCTCCGTACCGGAGACCCAGTACTTC
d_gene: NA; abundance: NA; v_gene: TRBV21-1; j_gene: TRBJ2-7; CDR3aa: CASTGGPSYEQYF; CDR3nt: TGTGCCAGCACTGGGGGTCCCTCCTACGAGCAGTACTTC
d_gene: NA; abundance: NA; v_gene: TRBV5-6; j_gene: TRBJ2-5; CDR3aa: CASSFRFGDGLLETQYF; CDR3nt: TGTGCCAGCAGCTTCCGATTTGGGGACGGGCTTTTAGAGACCCAGTACTTC
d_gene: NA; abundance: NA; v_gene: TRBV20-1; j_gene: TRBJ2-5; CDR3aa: CSARAVLETQYF; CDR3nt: TGCAGTGCTAGAGCAGTATTAGAGACCCAGTACTTC
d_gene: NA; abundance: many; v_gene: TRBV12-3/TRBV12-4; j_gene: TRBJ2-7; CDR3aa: CASSTGTRNEQYF; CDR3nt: TGTGCCAGCAGTACCGGGACAAGAAACGAGCAGTACTTC
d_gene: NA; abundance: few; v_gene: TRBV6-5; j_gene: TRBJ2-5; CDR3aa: CASSYKGFAGAISSETQYF; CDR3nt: TGTGCCAGCAGTTACAAAGGGTTCGCGGGGGCCATTTCTTCAGAGACCCAGTACTTC
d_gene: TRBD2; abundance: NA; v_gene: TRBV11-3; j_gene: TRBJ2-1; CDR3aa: CASSPRGARGALNEQFF; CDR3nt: TGTGCCAGCAGCCCCCGGGGCGCGCGGGGGGCCTTAAATGAGCAGTTCTTC
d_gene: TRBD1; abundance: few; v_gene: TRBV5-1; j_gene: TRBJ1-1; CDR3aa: CASSLDAGGSTEAFF; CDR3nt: TGCGCCAGCAGCTTGGATGCAGGGGGGAGCACTGAAGCTTTCTTT
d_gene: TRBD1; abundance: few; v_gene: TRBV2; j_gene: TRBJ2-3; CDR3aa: CASSKDRGGDTQYF; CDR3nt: TGTGCCAGCAGCAAGGACAGGGGAGGGGATACGCAGTATTTT
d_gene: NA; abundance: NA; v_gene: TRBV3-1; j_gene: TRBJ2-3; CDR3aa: CASSQEPLSTDTQYF; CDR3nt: TGTGCCAGCAGCCAAGAGCCCCTTAGCACAGATACGCAGTATTTT
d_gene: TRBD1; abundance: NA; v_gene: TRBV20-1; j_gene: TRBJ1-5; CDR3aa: CSASWQGGQPQHF; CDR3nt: TGCAGTGCTAGCTGGCAGGGGGGTCAGCCCCAGCATTTT
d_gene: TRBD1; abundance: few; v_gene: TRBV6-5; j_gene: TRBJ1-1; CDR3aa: CASSYKSAGGTMNTEAFF; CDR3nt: TGTGCCAGCAGTTACAAGTCGGCAGGGGGAACTATGAACACTGAAGCTTTCTTT
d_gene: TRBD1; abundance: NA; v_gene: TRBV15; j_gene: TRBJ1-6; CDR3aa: CATSRTGGYNSPLHF; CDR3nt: TGTGCCACCAGCAGGACAGGGGGTTATAATTCACCCCTCCACTTT
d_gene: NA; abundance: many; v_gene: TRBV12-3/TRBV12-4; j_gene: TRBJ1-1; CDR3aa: CASSLDAVKAFF; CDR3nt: TGTGCCAGCAGTTTAGACGCAGTTAAAGCTTTCTTT